These T cell receptor beta chains were read from a single sample in a study of CD8 T cells in Susac syndrome. TCRdb passed the immunoSEQ multiplex PCR reads through MiXCR, listing each CDR3 protein once. The table includes some 260,000 distinct CDR3 sequences, 80% to 90% detected once. Sequenced sample: CD8+ T cells from PBMCs. These receptors were obtained from a human donor with multiple sclerosis. Both conserved end residues are part of each CDR3. The order of the fields is V gene, D gene, J gene, clone size, CDR3 DNA, CDR3 protein. A D gene is named only where the DNA matches it firmly. Size values are once, few and many counts, or a class for expanded clones, and some rows have none.

TRBV2,TRBD1,TRBJ1-5,.,TGTGCCAGTCGACCTACAGGGGCTGGAAGCAATCAGCCCCAGCATTTT,CASRPTGAGSNQPQHF
TRBV5-1,TRBD2,TRBJ2-5,.,TGCGCCAGCACCCTCCGGCGGGGGGCGAGTTCTGTTTGGTACTTC,CASTLRRGASSVWYF
TRBV11-2,.,TRBJ2-3,few,TGTGCCAGCAGCTTAGAATGGCTAGCTGCGACAGATACGCAGTATTTT,CASSLEWLAATDTQYF
TRBV20-1,TRBD2,TRBJ2-5,.,TGCAGTGCTAGGGGAGGGACGACCAAAGAGACCCAGTACTTC,CSARGGTTKETQYF
TRBV2,.,TRBJ2-5,once,TGTGCCACCCCTCAGCCCCAAGGGGGGAGGTATGAGACCCAGTACTTC,CATPQPQGGRYETQYF
TRBV9,TRBD2,TRBJ2-7,.,TGTGCCAGCAGCGTCCGGGACTATACCTACGAGCAGTACTTC,CASSVRDYTYEQYF
TRBV28,TRBD2,TRBJ2-3,.,TGTGCCAGCAGGAGACTAGCGGAAATCACAGATACGCAGTATTTT,CASRRLAEITDTQYF
TRBV19,.,TRBJ2-3,.,TGTGCCAGTTCATTAGACTTAGAGGAGGCCGGTACGCAGTATTTT,CASSLDLEEAGTQYF
TRBV5-4,TRBD2,TRBJ2-3,.,TGTGCCAGCAGCGGAACTAGCGGCGAACTTCATACGCAGTATTTT,CASSGTSGELHTQYF
TRBV30,.,TRBJ2-7,.,TGTGCCTGGGGCTTAGACGGCTACGAGCAGTACTTC,CAWGLDGYEQYF
TRBV5-1,.,TRBJ2-3,.,TGCGCCAGCAGCCCCTCCGGGGAGGGGGTATCCACAGATACGCAGTATTTT,CASSPSGEGVSTDTQYF
TRBV6-2/TRBV6-3,.,TRBJ2-5,.,TGTGCCAGCAGTTACTCCCTTAAGACCCAGTACTTC,CASSYSLKTQYF
TRBV2,.,TRBJ2-1,.,TGTGCCATTTTTGGCAATGAGCAGTTCTTC,CAIFGNEQFF
TRBV7-3,.,TRBJ2-7,.,TGTGCCAGCAGTGACTGGTCGGACGGGCGCTACGAGCAGTACTTC,CASSDWSDGRYEQYF
TRBV7-6,.,TRBJ2-1,.,TGTGCCAGCAGCTCGCGCGGCGGGAACTCCTACAATGAGCAGTTCTTC,CASSSRGGNSYNEQFF
TRBV27,TRBD1,TRBJ1-6,.,TGTGCCAGCAGTCCGGGACAGGGAGGGTCACCCCTCCACTTT,CASSPGQGGSPLHF
TRBV20-1,.,TRBJ1-1,.,TGCAGTGCTAGGGGGGTCATGAACACTGAAGCTTTCTTT,CSARGVMNTEAFF
TRBV19,.,TRBJ1-1,.,TGTGCCAGCACACGGAAGAACACTGAAGCTTTCTTT,CASTRKNTEAFF
TRBV27,.,TRBJ2-3,.,TGTGCCAGCAGTTCCCTACCCCCAGGCTACCAAGGCACAGATACGCAGTATTTT,CASSSLPPGYQGTDTQYF
TRBV11-2,.,TRBJ1-3,.,TGTGCCAGCAGCTTTGAGAACTCTGGAAACACCATATATTTT,CASSFENSGNTIYF
TRBV5-1,.,TRBJ2-1,.,TGCGCCAGCAGCCCGCGGGGATGGGATGAGCAGTTCTTC,CASSPRGWDEQFF
TRBV18,.,TRBJ2-3,.,TGTGCCAGCTTCACAGATACGCAGTATTTT,CASFTDTQYF
TRBV28,.,TRBJ1-5,.,TGTGCCAGCAGTTTTCGCCGGGACGAAATAATTAGCAATCAGCCCCAGCATTTT,CASSFRRDEIISNQPQHF
TRBV9,.,TRBJ1-4,.,TGTGCCAGCAGCGTAGGCCGGGCGCTACATGAAAAACTGTTTTTT,CASSVGRALHEKLFF
TRBV5-1,.,TRBJ1-5,.,TGCGCCAGCAGCTTGGATTCTACGGCCAATCAGCCCCAGCATTTT,CASSLDSTANQPQHF
TRBV28,.,TRBJ2-7,.,TGTGCCAGCAGTTTAGAGCGACTGGGGGCAGGGGATACCTACGAGCAGTACTTC,CASSLERLGAGDTYEQYF
TRBV5-1,.,TRBJ2-3,.,TGCGCCAGCAGCTATCGTGGGGGAGATACGCAGTATTTT,CASSYRGGDTQYF
TRBV29-1,TRBD1,TRBJ1-1,.,TGCAGCGTTGACCCCCAAGACAGGGGCAGCGTAGCAGCTTTCTTT,CSVDPQDRGSVAAFF
TRBV2,TRBD2,TRBJ2-1,.,TGTGCCAGCAGTGAAACCCGCCCGCAAGCGGGAGCAAGGAATGAGCAGTTCTTC,CASSETRPQAGARNEQFF
TRBV11-2,.,TRBJ2-7,.,TGTGCCAGCAGCTTCGAGTGGGAGCAGTACTTC,CASSFEWEQYF
TRBV20-1,TRBD1,TRBJ1-2,.,TGCAGTGCGAGGGGGACAGTGAACTATGGCTACACCTTC,CSARGTVNYGYTF
TRBV10-2,TRBD1,TRBJ2-2,.,TGCGCCAGCAGCCCTCATCCAGGACAGGGGGGGACCGGGGAGCTGTTTTTT,CASSPHPGQGGTGELFF
TRBV28,TRBD1,TRBJ2-5,.,TGTGCCAGCACACAACGACAGGGGGAGACCCAGTACTTC,CASTQRQGETQYF
TRBV28,TRBD2,TRBJ2-1,.,TGTGCCAGCAGTTCACGACCCCGGGACTACCTTAGAAATGAGCAGTTCTTC,CASSSRPRDYLRNEQFF
TRBV9,.,TRBJ2-7,.,TGTGCCAGCAGCGTAGCATTAACGGGGAACGAGCAGTACTTC,CASSVALTGNEQYF
TRBV7-2,.,TRBJ2-5,few,TGTGCCAGCAGCTTACTGAGACAAGAGACCCAGTACTTC,CASSLLRQETQYF
TRBV29-1,TRBD1,TRBJ2-1,.,TGCAGCGTTGCCGATACAGGGGTCAGCTCCTACAATGAGCAGTTCTTC,CSVADTGVSSYNEQFF
TRBV28,TRBD2,TRBJ2-3,.,TGTGCCACCCGGGGGGGGATTCCGACAACAGATACGCAGTATTTT,CATRGGIPTTDTQYF
TRBV9,TRBD2,TRBJ2-5,.,TGTGCCAGCAGCGTAGGGCTATCGACTAGCGGGAGATCAGAGACCCAGTACTTC,CASSVGLSTSGRSETQYF
TRBV11-1,.,TRBJ1-1,.,TGTGCCAGCAGCGAGGAAGGTAATATGACATACGATCGGCAGGGCACTGAAGCTTTTTTT,CASSEEGNMTYDRQGTEAFF
TRBV7-3,.,TRBJ1-1,.,TGTGCCAGCAGCTTTGGGAGGGTAGGAACTGAAGCTTTCTTT,CASSFGRVGTEAFF
TRBV27,TRBD1,TRBJ1-2,once,TGTGCCAGCAGTCTACGACAGGGCCTATATATCAAGAATGGCTACACCTTC,CASSLRQGLYIKNGYTF
TRBV30,.,TRBJ2-7,.,TGTGCCTGGAGTGAAAGAAGTTTCTACGAGCAGTACTTC,CAWSERSFYEQYF